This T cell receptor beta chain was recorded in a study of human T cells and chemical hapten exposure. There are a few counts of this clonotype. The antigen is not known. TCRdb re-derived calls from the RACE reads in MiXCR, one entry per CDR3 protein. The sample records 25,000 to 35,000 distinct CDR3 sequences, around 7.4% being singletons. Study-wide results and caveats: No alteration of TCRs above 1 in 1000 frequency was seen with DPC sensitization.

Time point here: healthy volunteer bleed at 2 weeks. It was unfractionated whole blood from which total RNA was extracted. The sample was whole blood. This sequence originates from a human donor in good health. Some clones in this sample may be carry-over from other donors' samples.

CDR3 in amino acids: CASSLAGVLSQETQYF. The CDR3 nucleotides read TGCGCCAGCAGCTTGGCCGGGGTGCTCAGCCAAGAGACCCAGTACTTC. The rearrangement uses TRBV5-1 and TRBJ2-5; the D gene is possibly TRBD2 (5 bases). CDR1 and CDR2 from the germline V gene are SGHRS and YFSETQ. V lost 0 bases, J lost 1 base, and 13 bases lay in between. This CDR3 is 16 amino acids long.